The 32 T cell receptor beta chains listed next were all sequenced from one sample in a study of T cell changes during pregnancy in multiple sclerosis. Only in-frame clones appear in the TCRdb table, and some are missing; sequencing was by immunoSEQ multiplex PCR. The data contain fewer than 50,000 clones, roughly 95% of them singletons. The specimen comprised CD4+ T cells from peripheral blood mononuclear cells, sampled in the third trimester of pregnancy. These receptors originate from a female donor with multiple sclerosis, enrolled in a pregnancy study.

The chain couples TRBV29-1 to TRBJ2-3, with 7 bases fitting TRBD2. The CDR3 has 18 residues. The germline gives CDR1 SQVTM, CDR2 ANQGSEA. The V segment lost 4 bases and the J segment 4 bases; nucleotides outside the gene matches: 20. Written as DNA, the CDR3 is TGCAGCGTTGTGGGGGGGTCTGTCAAGAGGAGTTATGCAGATACGCAGTATTTT. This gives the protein CSVVGGSVKRSYADTQYF.

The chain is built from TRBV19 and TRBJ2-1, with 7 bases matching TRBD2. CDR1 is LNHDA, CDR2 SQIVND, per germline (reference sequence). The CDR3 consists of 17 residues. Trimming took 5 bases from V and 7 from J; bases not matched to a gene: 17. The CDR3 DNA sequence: TGTGCCAGTAGTCCTAGGGGAGGCGGGAGAAAGAATAATGAGCAGTTCTTC. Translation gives CASSPRGGGRKNNEQFF.

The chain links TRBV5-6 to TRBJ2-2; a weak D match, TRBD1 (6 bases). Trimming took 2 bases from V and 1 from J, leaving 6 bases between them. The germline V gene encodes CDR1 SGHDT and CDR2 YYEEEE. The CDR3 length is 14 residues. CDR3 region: CASSLQGNTGELFF. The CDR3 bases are TGTGCCAGCAGCTTACAGGGGAACACCGGGGAGCTGTTTTTT.

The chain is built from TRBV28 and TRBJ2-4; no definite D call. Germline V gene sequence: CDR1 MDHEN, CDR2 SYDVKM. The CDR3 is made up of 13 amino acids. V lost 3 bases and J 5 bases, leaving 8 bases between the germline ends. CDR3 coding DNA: TGTGCCAGCAGTTTGGGCAGAGAAAACATTCAGTACTTC. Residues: CASSLGRENIQYF.

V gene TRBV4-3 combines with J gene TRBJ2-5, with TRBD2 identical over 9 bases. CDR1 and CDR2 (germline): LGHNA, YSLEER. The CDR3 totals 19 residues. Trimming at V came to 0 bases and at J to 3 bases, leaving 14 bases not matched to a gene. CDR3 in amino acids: CASSQDWGGGASQEETQYF. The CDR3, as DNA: TGCGCCAGCAGCCAAGATTGGGGCGGGGGGGCCAGCCAAGAAGAGACCCAGTACTTC.

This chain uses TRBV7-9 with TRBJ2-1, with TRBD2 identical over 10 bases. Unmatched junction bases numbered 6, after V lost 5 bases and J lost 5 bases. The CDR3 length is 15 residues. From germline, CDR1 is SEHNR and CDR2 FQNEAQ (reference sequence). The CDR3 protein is CASSPLAGVDNEQFF. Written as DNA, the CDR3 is TGTGCCAGCAGCCCTCTAGCGGGAGTGGACAATGAGCAGTTCTTC.

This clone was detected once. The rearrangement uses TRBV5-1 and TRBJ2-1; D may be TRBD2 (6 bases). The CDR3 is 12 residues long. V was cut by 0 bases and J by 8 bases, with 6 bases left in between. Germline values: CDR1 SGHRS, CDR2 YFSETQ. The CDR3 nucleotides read TGCGCCAGCAGCTTGGCGGGGGATGAGCAGTTCTTC. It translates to CASSLAGDEQFF.

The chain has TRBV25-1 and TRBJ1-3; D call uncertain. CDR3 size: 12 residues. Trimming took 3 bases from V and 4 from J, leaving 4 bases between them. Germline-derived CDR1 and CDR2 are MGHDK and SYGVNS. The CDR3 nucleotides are TGTGCCAGCAGTGACTTCGGAAACACCATATATTTT. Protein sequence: CASSDFGNTIYF. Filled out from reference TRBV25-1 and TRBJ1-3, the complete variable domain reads EADIYQTPRYLVIGTGKKITLECSQTMGHDKMYWYQQDPGMELHLIHYSYGVNSTEKGDLSSESTVSRIRTEHFPLTLESARPSHTSQYLCASSDFGNTIYFGEGSWLTVV.

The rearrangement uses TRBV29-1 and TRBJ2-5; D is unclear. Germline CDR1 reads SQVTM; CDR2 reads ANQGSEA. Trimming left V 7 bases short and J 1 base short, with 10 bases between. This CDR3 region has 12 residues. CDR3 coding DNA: TGCAGCGCCATAGTGAGCCAAGAGACCCAGTACTTC. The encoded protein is CSAIVSQETQYF.

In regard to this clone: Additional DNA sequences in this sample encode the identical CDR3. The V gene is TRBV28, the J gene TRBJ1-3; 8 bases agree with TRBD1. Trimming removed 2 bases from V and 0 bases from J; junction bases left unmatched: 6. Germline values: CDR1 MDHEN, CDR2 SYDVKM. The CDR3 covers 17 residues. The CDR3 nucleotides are TGTGCCAGCAGTTTAATTCAGGGGGCCACCTCTGGAAACACCATATATTTT. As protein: CASSLIQGATSGNTIYF.

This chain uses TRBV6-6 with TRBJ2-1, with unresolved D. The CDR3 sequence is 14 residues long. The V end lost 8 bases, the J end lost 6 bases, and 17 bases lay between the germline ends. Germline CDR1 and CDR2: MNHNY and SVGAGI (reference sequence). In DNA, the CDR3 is TGTGCCAGCCATAGAAGGAGACCGGGCAATGAGCAGTTCTTC. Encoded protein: CASHRRRPGNEQFF.

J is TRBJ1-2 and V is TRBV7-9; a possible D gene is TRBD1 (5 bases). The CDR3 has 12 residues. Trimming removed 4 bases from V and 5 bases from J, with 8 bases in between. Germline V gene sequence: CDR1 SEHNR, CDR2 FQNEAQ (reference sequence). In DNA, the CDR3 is TGTGCCAGCAGCTCGACAGAGTATGGCTACACCTTC. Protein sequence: CASSSTEYGYTF.

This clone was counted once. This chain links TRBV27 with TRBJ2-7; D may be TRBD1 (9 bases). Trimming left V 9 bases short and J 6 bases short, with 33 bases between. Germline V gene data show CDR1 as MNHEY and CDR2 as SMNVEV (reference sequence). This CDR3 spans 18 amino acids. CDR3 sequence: CARTTGGPPGLEISEQYF. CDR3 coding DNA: TGTGCCAGGACCACAGGGGGCCCTCCGGGACTAGAGATCTCCGAGCAGTACTTC.

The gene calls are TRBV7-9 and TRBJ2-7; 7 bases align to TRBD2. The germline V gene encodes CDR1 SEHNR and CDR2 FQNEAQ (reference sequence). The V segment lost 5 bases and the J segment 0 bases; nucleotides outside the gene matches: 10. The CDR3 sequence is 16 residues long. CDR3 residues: CASSQLGTGGSYEQYF. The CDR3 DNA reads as TGTGCCAGCAGCCAGCTAGGGACGGGGGGCTCCTACGAGCAGTACTTC.

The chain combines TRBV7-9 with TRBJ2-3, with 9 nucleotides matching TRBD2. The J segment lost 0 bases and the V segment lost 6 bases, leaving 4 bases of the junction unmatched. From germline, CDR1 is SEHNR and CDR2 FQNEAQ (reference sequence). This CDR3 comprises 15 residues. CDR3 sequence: CASRYLAGSTDTQYF. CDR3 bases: TGTGCCAGCAGATACCTAGCGGGGAGCACAGATACGCAGTATTTT.

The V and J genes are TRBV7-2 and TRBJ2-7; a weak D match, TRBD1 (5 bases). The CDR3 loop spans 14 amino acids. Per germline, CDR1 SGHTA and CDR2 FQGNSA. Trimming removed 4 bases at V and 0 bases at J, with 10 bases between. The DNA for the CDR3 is TGTGCCAGCAGCTCGACAGTCCACTCCTACGAGCAGTACTTC. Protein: CASSSTVHSYEQYF.

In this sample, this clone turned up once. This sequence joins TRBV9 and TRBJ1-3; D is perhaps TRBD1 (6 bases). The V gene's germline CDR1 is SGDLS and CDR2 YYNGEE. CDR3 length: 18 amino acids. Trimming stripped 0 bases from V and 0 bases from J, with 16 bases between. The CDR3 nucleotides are TGTGCCAGCAGCGTAGAAGGGGACACCATGATCTCTGGAAACACCATATATTTT. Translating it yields CASSVEGDTMISGNTIYF.

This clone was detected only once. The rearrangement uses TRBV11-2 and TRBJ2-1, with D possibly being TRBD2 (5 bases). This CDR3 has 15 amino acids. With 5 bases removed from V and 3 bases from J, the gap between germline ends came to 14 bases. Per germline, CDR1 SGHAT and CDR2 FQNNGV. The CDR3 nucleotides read TGTGCCAGCAGCCAGTTAGGAGGAGGCTACAATGAGCAGTTCTTC. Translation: CASSQLGGGYNEQFF.

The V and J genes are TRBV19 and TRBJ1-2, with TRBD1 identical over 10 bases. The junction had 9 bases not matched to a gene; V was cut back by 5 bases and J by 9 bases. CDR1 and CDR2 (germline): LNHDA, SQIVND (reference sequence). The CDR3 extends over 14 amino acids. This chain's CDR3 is CASSPGQGVVSYTF. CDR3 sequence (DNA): TGTGCCAGTAGTCCCGGACAGGGGGTTGTGAGCTACACCTTC.

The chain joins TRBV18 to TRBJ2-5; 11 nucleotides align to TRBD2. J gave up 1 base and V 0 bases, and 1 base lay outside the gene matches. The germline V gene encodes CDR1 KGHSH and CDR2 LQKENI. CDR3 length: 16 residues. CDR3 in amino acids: CASSPPGLAVQETQYF. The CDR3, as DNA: TGTGCCAGCTCACCACCGGGACTAGCGGTCCAAGAGACCCAGTACTTC. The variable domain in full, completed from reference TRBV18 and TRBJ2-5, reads NAGVMQNPRHLVRRRGQEARLRCSPMKGHSHVYWYRQLPEEGLKFMVYLQKENIIDESGMPKERFSAEFPKEGPSILRIQQVVRGDSAAYFCASSPPGLAVQETQYFGPGTRLLVL.

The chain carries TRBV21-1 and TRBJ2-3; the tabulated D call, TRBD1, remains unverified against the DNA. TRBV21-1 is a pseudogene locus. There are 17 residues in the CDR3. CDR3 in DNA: TGTGCCAGCAGCAAAGCACCGCCCAACAGGGGCACAGATACGCAGTATTTT. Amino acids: CASSKAPPNRGTDTQYF.

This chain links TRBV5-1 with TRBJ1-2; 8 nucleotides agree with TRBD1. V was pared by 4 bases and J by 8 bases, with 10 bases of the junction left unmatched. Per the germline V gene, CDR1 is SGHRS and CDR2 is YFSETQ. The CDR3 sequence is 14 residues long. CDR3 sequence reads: CASSIGQGWFGYTF. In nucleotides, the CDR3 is TGCGCCAGCAGCATCGGACAGGGTTGGTTCGGCTACACCTTC.

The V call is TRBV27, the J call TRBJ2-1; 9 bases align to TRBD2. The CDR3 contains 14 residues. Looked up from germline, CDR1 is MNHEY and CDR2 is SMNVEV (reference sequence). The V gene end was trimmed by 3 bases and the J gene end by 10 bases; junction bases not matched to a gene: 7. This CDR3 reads CASSFGREGIEQFF. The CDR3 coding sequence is TGTGCCAGCAGTTTTGGGCGGGAGGGAATCGAGCAGTTCTTC.

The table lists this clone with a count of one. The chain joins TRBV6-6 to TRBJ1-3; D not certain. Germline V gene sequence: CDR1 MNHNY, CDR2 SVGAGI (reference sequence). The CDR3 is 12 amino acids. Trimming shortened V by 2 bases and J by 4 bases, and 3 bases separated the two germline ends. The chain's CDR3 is CASSYLGNTIYF. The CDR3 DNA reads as TGTGCCAGCAGTTACCTGGGAAACACCATATATTTT.

The CDR3 reads CASAQGAMNTEAFF. DNA of the CDR3: TGTGCCAGCGCACAGGGGGCAATGAACACTGAAGCTTTCTTT. J is TRBJ1-1 and V is TRBV6-5, with 9 bases that match TRBD1. Germline values: CDR1 MNHEY, CDR2 SVGAGI. This CDR3 has 14 amino acids. After removal of 8 bases from V and 0 bases from J, the junction contained 4 bases not matched to a gene.

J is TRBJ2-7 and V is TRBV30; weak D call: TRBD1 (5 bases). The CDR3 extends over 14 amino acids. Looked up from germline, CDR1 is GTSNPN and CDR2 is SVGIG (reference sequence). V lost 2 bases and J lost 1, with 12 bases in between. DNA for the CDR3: TGTGCCTGGAGTAACCAGGGCGATTCCTACGAGCAGTACTTC. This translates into CAWSNQGDSYEQYF.

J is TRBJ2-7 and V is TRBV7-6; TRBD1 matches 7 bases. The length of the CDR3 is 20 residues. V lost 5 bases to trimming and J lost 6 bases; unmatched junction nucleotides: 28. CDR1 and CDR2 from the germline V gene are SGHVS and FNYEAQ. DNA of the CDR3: TGTGCCAGCAGCCCCCCCCCACACAACCGGGACAGTGACCCCCTTCCCGAGCAGTACTTC. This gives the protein CASSPPPHNRDSDPLPEQYF.

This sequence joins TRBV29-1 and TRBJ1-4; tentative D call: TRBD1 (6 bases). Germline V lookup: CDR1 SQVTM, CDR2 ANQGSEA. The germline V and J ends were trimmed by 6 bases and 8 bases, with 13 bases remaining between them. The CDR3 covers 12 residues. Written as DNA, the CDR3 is TGCAGCGTGATGGACAGTAGGGAAAAACTGTTTTTT. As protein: CSVMDSREKLFF. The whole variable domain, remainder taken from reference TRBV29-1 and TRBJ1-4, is SAVISQKPSRDICQRGTSLTIQCQVDSQVTMMFWYRQQPGQSLTLIATANQGSEATYESGFVIDKFPISRPNLTFSTLTVSNMSPEDSSIYLCSVMDSREKLFFGSGTQLSVL.

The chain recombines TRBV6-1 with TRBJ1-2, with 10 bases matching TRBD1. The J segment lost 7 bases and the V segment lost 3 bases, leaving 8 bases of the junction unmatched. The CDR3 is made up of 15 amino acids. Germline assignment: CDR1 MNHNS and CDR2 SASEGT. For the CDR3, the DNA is TGTGCCAGCAGTGACCCTGGGACAGGGGTATCTGGCTACACCTTC. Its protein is CASSDPGTGVSGYTF.

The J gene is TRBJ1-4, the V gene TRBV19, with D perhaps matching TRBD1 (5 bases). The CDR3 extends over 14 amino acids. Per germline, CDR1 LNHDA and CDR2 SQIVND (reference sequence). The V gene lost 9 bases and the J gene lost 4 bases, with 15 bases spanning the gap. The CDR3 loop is CASSPGQGNEKLFF. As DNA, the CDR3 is TGTGCCAGCAGCCCCGGGCAGGGTAATGAAAAACTGTTTTTT.

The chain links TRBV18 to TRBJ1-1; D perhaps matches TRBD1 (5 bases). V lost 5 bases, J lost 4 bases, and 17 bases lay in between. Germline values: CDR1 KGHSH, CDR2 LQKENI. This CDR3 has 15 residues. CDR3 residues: CASSKARGLTTEAFF. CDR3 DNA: TGTGCCAGCTCAAAGGCAAGGGGTCTTACCACTGAAGCTTTCTTT.

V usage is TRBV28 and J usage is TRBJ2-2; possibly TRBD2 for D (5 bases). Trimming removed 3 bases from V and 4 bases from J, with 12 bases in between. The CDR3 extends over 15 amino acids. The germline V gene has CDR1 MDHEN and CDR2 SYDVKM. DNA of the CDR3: TGTGCCAGCAGTTTCCCCGGACTGGTCACCGGGGAGCTGTTTTTT. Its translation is CASSFPGLVTGELFF. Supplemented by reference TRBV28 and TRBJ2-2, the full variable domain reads DVKVTQSSRYLVKRTGEKVFLECVQDMDHENMFWYRQDPGLGLRLIYFSYDVKMKEKGDIPEGYSVSREKKERFSLILESASTNQTSMYLCASSFPGLVTGELFFGEGSRLTVL.